What follows are 28 T cell receptor beta chains derived from one specimen sequenced in a study of T-cell reconstitution after alpha-beta-depleted transplantation in children. Preparation of the TCRbeta library used unique molecular identifiers. TCRdb re-called the PCR reads with MiXCR, one entry per CDR3 protein. The repertoire has 65,000 to 85,000 distinct CDR3 sequences, approximately 10% of them found once; the top ten carry under 15%. The sample was PBMCs, taken before TCRalphabeta/CD19-depleted stem cell transplant. These receptors all come from a boy between 10 and 17 years old with acute myeloid leukemia, due to receive a stem cell transplant.

This clonotype was detected ten times or more. The chain links TRBV10-3 to TRBJ2-3; TRBD2 might be the D (7 bases). V lost 10 bases, J lost 2 bases, and 13 bases lay in between. Germline lookup yields CDR1 ENHRY and CDR2 SYGVKD. The CDR3 extends over 13 amino acids. The CDR3: CATMRGLTDTQYF. The CDR3 DNA follows: TGTGCCACGATGCGGGGGCTCACAGATACGCAGTATTTT.

This clonotype showed up many times. At one end, the junction sequence differs from germline, possibly due to a read error. The chain links TRBV10-3 to TRBJ2-7; 13 nucleotides align to TRBD2. The CDR3 sequence is 13 residues long. From germline, CDR1 is ENHRY and CDR2 SYGVKD. For the CDR3, the DNA is TGTGCCATCAAGGGGACTAGCGGGGAGCCTTTTCACTTC. Translating it yields CAIKGTSGEPFHF.

This clonotype was observed a single time. This rearrangement joins TRBV6-5 to TRBJ1-2; D might be TRBD1 (6 bases). With 0 bases removed from V and 8 bases from J, the gap between germline ends came to 19 bases. The CDR3 is made up of 16 amino acids. CDR1 and CDR2 (germline): MNHEY, SVGAGI. For the CDR3, the DNA is TGTGCCAGCAGTTACTCGACTGGCCCCAGGGGATGGGGCTACACCTTC. Translating gives CASSYSTGPRGWGYTF.

The chain employs TRBV20-1 and TRBJ2-1; D gene uncertain. The CDR3 is 11 residues long. Germline lookup yields CDR1 DFQATT and CDR2 SNEGSKA (reference sequence). The V end was cut by 8 bases, the J end by 4 bases, with 9 bases between. CDR3 sequence reads: CSRIPYNEQFF. The CDR3 region has the DNA TGCAGTCGTATTCCATACAATGAGCAGTTCTTC.

This clonotype was recorded many times. The rearrangement links TRBV20-1 to TRBJ2-3, with TRBD2 as a possible D gene (6 bases). Germline values: CDR1 DFQATT, CDR2 SNEGSKA (reference sequence). The V end lost 5 bases, the J end lost 4 bases, and 16 bases lay between the germline ends. The CDR3 has 14 amino acids. Here the CDR3 reads CSAPLADLPDTQYF. The CDR3 DNA sequence: TGCAGTGCTCCCTTAGCGGACCTCCCAGATACGCAGTATTTT.

This clonotype was detected ten times or more. The rearrangement uses TRBV21-1 and TRBJ2-3; the D call in the table, TRBD2, was not verified against the DNA. TRBV21-1 is a pseudogene. This CDR3 contains 15 residues. CDR3 residues: CASRSEAGGTNTQYF. The DNA for the CDR3 is TGTGCCAGCAGAAGCGAAGCGGGGGGTACCAATACGCAGTATTTT.

This clonotype was detected many times. The V call is TRBV9, the J call TRBJ2-2; TRBD1 aligns across 7 bases. Germline trimming cut 3 bases from V and 4 bases from J; bases unmatched to any gene: 12. Germline CDR1 reads SGDLS; CDR2 reads YYNGEE. The CDR3 sequence is 17 residues long. The CDR3 DNA reads TGTGCCAGCAGCGCCCAATTGAGGGGGCAAAGCACCGGGGAGCTGTTTTTT. It specifies CASSAQLRGQSTGELFF.

This clonotype was seen ten or more times. The chain uses TRBV29-1 and TRBJ1-1; possibly TRBD1 for D (6 bases). Germline values: CDR1 SQVTM, CDR2 ANQGSEA. The CDR3 runs 14 residues. Trimming left V 7 bases short and J 1 base short, with 16 bases between. The CDR3 reads CSAYTGTTNTEAFF. CDR3 nucleotide sequence: TGCAGCGCCTATACCGGGACAACGAACACTGAAGCTTTCTTT.

This chain links TRBV7-2 with TRBJ1-4; TRBD1 aligns across 8 bases. The V and J ends lost 4 bases and 7 bases, in that order; junction bases with no gene match: 11. CDR3 length equals 16 residues. Per the germline V gene, CDR1 is SGHTA and CDR2 is FQGNSA. The CDR3 DNA sequence: TGTGCCAGCAGCTCCGGACAGGGCTTCGTCTCTGAAAAACTGTTTTTT. This codes for CASSSGQGFVSEKLFF.

This clonotype came up a few times. The genes are TRBV19 and TRBJ1-1; possible D gene TRBD1, 5 bases. CDR3 length: 15 amino acids. The V end was cut by 5 bases, the J end by 2 bases, with 15 bases between. From germline, CDR1 is LNHDA and CDR2 SQIVND (reference sequence). CDR3 region: CASSGPGGNNTEAFF. The CDR3 nucleotides read TGTGCCAGTAGTGGCCCGGGGGGTAACAACACTGAAGCTTTCTTT.

In its sample, this clonotype was seen many times. This chain uses TRBV7-9 with TRBJ2-1, with D possibly called TRBD1 or TRBD2 (5 bases each). The V end lost 5 bases, the J end lost 10 bases, and 12 bases lay between the germline ends. CDR1 and CDR2 from the germline V gene are SEHNR and FQNEAQ (reference sequence). CDR3 length: 12 amino acids. The CDR3 loop is CASSADEGEQFF. DNA for the CDR3: TGTGCCAGCAGCGCGGACGAGGGGGAGCAGTTCTTC.

This clonotype was seen at least ten times. The V gene is TRBV15, the J gene TRBJ1-4, with a weak D call TRBD1 (6 bases). The germline V gene encodes CDR1 LNHNV and CDR2 YYDKDF (reference sequence). The CDR3 runs 16 residues. V lost 0 bases and J lost 6, with 14 bases in between. CDR3 sequence (DNA): TGTGCCACCAGCAGAGATATCGGGGGGCGCGATGAAAAACTGTTTTTT. It is translated as CATSRDIGGRDEKLFF.

The chain employs TRBV3-1 and TRBJ2-7; 10 nucleotides match TRBD1. V dropped 0 bases and J dropped 5; count of bases not matched to a gene: 4. The CDR3 runs 15 residues. Germline V gene data show CDR1 as LGHDT and CDR2 as YNNKEL (reference sequence). CDR3 protein: CASSQEGTGDDEQYF. The DNA for the CDR3 is TGTGCCAGCAGCCAAGAAGGGACAGGGGACGACGAGCAGTACTTC.

This clonotype was seen repeatedly, ten times or more. V usage is TRBV7-3 and J usage is TRBJ1-2, with D hard to call. This CDR3 spans 13 amino acids. Per germline, CDR1 SGHTA and CDR2 FQGTGA. The V gene lost 1 base and the J gene lost 7 bases, with 10 bases spanning the gap. The CDR3 sequence: CASSLIHSGGYTF. CDR3 bases: TGTGCCAGCAGCTTAATCCACTCGGGTGGCTACACCTTC.

This clonotype was observed many times. V and J are TRBV12-3 or TRBV12-4 and TRBJ2-1; 11 positions agree with TRBD2. The CDR3 runs to 15 residues. Trimming cost V 6 bases and J 4 bases; bases outside gene matches: 5. This chain's CDR3 is CASSTGTSGYNEQFF. CDR3 DNA: TGTGCCAGCAGCACCGGGACTAGCGGATACAATGAGCAGTTCTTC.

At least ten counts were recorded for this clonotype. V and J are TRBV7-9 and TRBJ1-6; possibly TRBD1 for D (6 bases). The V gene's germline CDR1 is SEHNR and CDR2 FQNEAQ (reference sequence). The CDR3 sequence is 16 residues long. Trimming stripped 5 bases from V and 11 bases from J, with 22 bases between. The CDR3 coding sequence is TGTGCCAGCAGCACGCAGTTGATGGGGGCCTGGGCACCCCTCCACTTT. It is translated as CASSTQLMGAWAPLHF. Full variable domain (missing parts from reference TRBV7-9 and TRBJ1-6): DTGVSQNPRHKITKRGQNVTFRCDPISEHNRLYWYRQTLGQGPEFLTYFQNEAQLEKSRLLSDRFSAERPKGSFSTLEIQRTEQGDSAMYLCASSTQLMGAWAPLHFGNGTRLTVT.

This clonotype was detected ten times or more. This sequence joins TRBV7-2 and TRBJ2-3; D gene unclear. The V end lost 1 base, the J end lost 5 bases, and 7 bases lay between the germline ends. Germline CDR1 is SGHTA and CDR2 is FQGNSA. The length of the CDR3 is 13 residues. DNA for the CDR3: TGTGCCAGCAGCTTAGGTACTAAAGATACGCAGTATTTT. It codes for CASSLGTKDTQYF.

This clonotype was detected ten times or more. The CDR3 spells CASTGDTSTDTQYF. CDR3 coding DNA: TGTGCCAGCACCGGGGACACAAGCACAGATACGCAGTATTTT. The rearrangement joins TRBV7-9 to TRBJ2-3; D is perhaps TRBD1 (6 bases). CDR3 length: 14 residues. V was shortened by 7 bases and J by 0 bases, with 11 bases between the two germline ends. Germline CDR1 and CDR2: SEHNR and FQNEAQ (reference sequence).

V gene TRBV12-5 combines with J gene TRBJ2-7; 7 bases agree with TRBD2. Germline V lookup: CDR1 LGHNT, CDR2 FRNRAP. The CDR3 extends over 15 amino acids. The CDR3 spells CASCQAGLADTGRYF. The CDR3 region has the DNA TGTGCCTCCTGCCAAGCCGGGCTAGCGGATACTGGGAGGTACTTC. The whole variable domain, remainder taken from reference TRBV12-5 and TRBJ2-7, is DARVTQTPRHKVTEMGQEVTMRCQPILGHNTVFWYRQTMMQGLELLAYFRNRAPLDDSGMPKDRFSAEMPDATLATLKIQPSEPRDSAVYFCASCQAGLADTGRYFGPGTRLTVT.

A word on this clonotype: A junction boundary mismatches the germline segment, possibly from a read error. The chain couples TRBV6-2 or TRBV6-3 to TRBJ2-7, with D perhaps TRBD2 (6 bases). The CDR3 has 13 amino acids. From germline, CDR1 is MNHEY and CDR2 SVGEGT. CDR3 sequence (DNA): TGTTCCAGCAGCCGCGGGACCTCAACCGAGCAGTACTTC. Its protein product is CSSSRGTSTEQYF.

This clonotype was detected ten times or more. The gene calls are TRBV28 and TRBJ1-1, with D maybe TRBD1 (5 bases). This CDR3 has 14 amino acids. V lost 9 bases, J lost 0 bases, and 14 bases lay in between. Germline V lookup: CDR1 MDHEN, CDR2 SYDVKM. This CDR3 reads CASLVRGMNTEAFF. CDR3 nucleotides: TGTGCCAGTTTAGTTCGGGGGATGAACACTGAAGCTTTCTTT.

This clonotype was detected only a few times. The gene calls are TRBV6-6 and TRBJ2-7, with D possibly TRBD1 on 5 matching bases. Trimming took off 6 bases at V and 2 bases at J, with 17 bases between the two ends. The CDR3 length is 15 residues. In germline, CDR1 is MNHNY, CDR2 SVGAGI (reference sequence). The CDR3 DNA is TGTGCCAGCAGAGTTGGGCCAGGGTCGACCTACGAGCAGTACTTC. Translating gives CASRVGPGSTYEQYF.

This clonotype has a count of ten or more. The CDR3 here is CASSWRANTEAFF. CDR3 DNA: TGTGCCAGCAGTTGGAGGGCAAACACTGAAGCTTTCTTT. The rearrangement uses TRBV27 and TRBJ1-1; D gene unclear. Germline V gives CDR1 MNHEY, CDR2 SMNVEV (reference sequence). This CDR3 contains 13 residues. Trimming left V 4 bases short and J 2 bases short, with 8 bases between.

This clonotype was counted a few times. The chain uses TRBV4-3 and TRBJ2-1, with a weak D call TRBD2 (6 bases). V shed 5 bases and J shed 0 bases, with 14 bases lying between them. The CDR3 spans 16 residues. Per the germline V gene, CDR1 is LGHNA and CDR2 is YSLEER. CDR3 amino acids: CASSSGGVSSYNEQFF. The CDR3 DNA reads TGCGCCAGCAGCTCAGGAGGGGTCAGCTCCTACAATGAGCAGTTCTTC.

This clonotype was recorded at least ten times. The V and J genes are TRBV5-1 and TRBJ2-7, with D possibly called TRBD1 or TRBD2 (5 bases each). The germline V gene has CDR1 SGHRS and CDR2 YFSETQ. The CDR3 runs 14 residues. V was trimmed by 3 bases and J by 0 bases, leaving 10 bases between them. The CDR3 here is CASSSGGGSYEQYV. The CDR3 DNA sequence: TGCGCCAGCAGCTCAGGTGGGGGCTCCTACGAGCAGTACGTC.

This clonotype was seen ten or more times. The V and J genes are TRBV9 and TRBJ2-3, with TRBD2 identical over 7 bases. The CDR3 is 14 amino acids. Trimming at V came to 10 bases and at J to 4 bases, leaving 12 bases not matched to a gene. In germline, CDR1 is SGDLS, CDR2 YYNGEE. The CDR3 nucleotides are TGTGCCTCTTCTCCGAGGGAGGGCCCAGATACGCAGTATTTT. Translation: CASSPREGPDTQYF.

This clonotype has ten or more counts. The chain joins TRBV12-3 or TRBV12-4 to TRBJ2-1; D not resolved. The CDR3 spans 11 residues. V was clipped by 6 bases and J by 10 bases, with 10 bases between them. In DNA form, the CDR3 reads TGTGCCAGCAGATTCATGGGAGAGCAGTTCTTC. Its protein product is CASRFMGEQFF.

This clonotype has at least ten counts. The V and J genes are TRBV7-3 and TRBJ2-5; no definite D call. Trimming took off 4 bases at V and 0 bases at J, with 12 bases between the two ends. Looked up from germline, CDR1 is SGHTA and CDR2 is FQGTGA. The CDR3 has 15 residues. The CDR3 coding sequence is TGTGCCAGCAGCTCCCCGGTGCGGCACCAAGAGACCCAGTACTTC. As protein: CASSSPVRHQETQYF.